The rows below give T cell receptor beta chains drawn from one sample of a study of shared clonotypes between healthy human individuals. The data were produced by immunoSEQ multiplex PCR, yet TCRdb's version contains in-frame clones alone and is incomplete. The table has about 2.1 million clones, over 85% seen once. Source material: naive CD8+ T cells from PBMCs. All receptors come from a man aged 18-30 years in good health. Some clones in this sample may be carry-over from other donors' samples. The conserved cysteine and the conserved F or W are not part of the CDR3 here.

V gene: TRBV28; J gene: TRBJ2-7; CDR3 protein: ASSSPRQGVNYEQY
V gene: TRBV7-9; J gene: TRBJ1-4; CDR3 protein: ASSLARQATNEKLF
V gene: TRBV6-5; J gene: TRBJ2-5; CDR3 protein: ASSQGEETQY
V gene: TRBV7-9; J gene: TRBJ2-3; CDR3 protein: ASPQGLGTDTQY
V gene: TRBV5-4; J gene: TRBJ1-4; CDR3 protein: ASSPGGGNEKLF
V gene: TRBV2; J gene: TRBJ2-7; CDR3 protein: ASSVSGPSYEQY
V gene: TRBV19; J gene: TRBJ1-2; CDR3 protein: ASIPSWETLGYT
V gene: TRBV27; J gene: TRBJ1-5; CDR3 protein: ASSFGISSHQPQH
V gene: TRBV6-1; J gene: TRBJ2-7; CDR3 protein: ASSEAWTGSKYEQY
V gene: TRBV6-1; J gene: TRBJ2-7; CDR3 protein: AIRDRGVYEQY
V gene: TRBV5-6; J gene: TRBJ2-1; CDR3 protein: ASSLEYYNEQF
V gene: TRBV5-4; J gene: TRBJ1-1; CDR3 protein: ASSWDSNTEAF
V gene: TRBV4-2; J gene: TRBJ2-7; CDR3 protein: ASSQAGTGDTGQY
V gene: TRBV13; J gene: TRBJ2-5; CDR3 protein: ASSLGATQETQY
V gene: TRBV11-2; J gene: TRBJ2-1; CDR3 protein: ASSLIYHSYNEQF